This T cell receptor (beta chain) was documented in a study of cytomegalovirus exposure and HLA in healthy donors. The PCR used 60 Vbeta and 13 Jbeta primers. The table came from immunoSEQ multiplex PCR; TCRdb's copy has only in-frame clones and leaves some out. The table lists 75,000 to 100,000 clones, around 75% of them singletons. In its sample, this clone was seen a few times. This TCR came from a man aged 18-30 years in good health and CMV-seropositive. Sequencing was performed on PBMCs.

CDR3 amino acids: CASGSSWGLGTGELFF. The CDR3 DNA is TGTGCCAGCGGATCCTCGTGGGGGCTAGGTACCGGGGAGCTGTTTTTT. The chain uses TRBV25-1 and TRBJ2-2, with D possibly matching TRBD1 (6 bases). The CDR3 has 16 amino acids. Between the trimmed V and J ends, which lost 8 bases and 5 bases, there was a span of 21 bases. Germline V lookup: CDR1 MGHDK, CDR2 SYGVNS.